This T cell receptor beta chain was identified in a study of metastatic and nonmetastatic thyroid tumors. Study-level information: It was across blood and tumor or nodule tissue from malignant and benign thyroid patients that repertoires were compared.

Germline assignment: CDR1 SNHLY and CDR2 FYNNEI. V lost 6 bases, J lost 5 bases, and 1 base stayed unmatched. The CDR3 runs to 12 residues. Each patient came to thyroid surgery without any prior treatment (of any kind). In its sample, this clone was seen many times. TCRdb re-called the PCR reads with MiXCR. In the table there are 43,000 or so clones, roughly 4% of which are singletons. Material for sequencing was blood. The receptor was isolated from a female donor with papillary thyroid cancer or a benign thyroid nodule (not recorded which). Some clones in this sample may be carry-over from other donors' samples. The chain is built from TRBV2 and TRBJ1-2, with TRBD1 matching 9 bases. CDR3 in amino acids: CASSGTGYGYTF. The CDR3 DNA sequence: TGTGCCAGCAGCGGGACAGGGTATGGCTACACCTTC.